This T cell receptor beta chain was sequenced in a study of Ad26.COV2.S vaccination and SARS-CoV-2 variants. Study-wide results and caveats: Measurements of TCR breadth and depth may have given underestimates of the total T cell responses. With respect to non-spike TCR breadth, vaccine and placebo recipients were similar. There was reportedly substantial breadth in spike-specific CD8+ and CD4+ T cell responses after vaccination.

Comment on this clone: Its specificity is unknown.

V lost 5 bases to trimming and J lost 6 bases, with 13 bases between them. CDR3 length: 13 residues. CDR1 and CDR2 (germline): MNHEY, SVGAGI. Some clones are missing from TCRdb's copy, which holds only in-frame ones; the method was immunoSEQ multiplex PCR. The sample contains 400,000 to 450,000 clones, around 93% of which appear only once. Treatment defined: some 19 received Ad26.COV2.S at low or high dose, single or two shots; 5 received placebo; per-sample allocation not given. Day 63 after the first injection of vaccine or placebo was the sampling time. The sequence came from a person aged 18-65 years who received the Ad26.COV2.S COVID-19 vaccine or a placebo. Sequenced here: peripheral blood, sampled in a trial of Ad26.COV2.S vaccine versus placebo. The chain is built from TRBV6-5 and TRBJ1-2; D possibly corresponds to TRBD1 (5 bases). For the CDR3, the DNA is TGTGCCAGCAGTCTCGACCTGGGGGATGGCTACACCTTC. Residues: CASSLDLGDGYTF.